Here is one T cell receptor (beta chain) with its context. CDR1 is LNHDA and CDR2 is SQIVND in the germline V gene (reference sequence). V lost 5 bases and J lost 3; bases outside the gene matches: 4. The CDR3 totals 14 residues. Clones were sequenced by immunoSEQ multiplex PCR, and TCRdb holds only the in-frame ones, with some missing. Of 200,000 or so clones detected, 88% appear once; the ten largest clones hold around 3.8%. This sample is part of a study of blood T cell repertoires in COVID-19. The chain has TRBV19 and TRBJ1-2; 9 bases are a match to TRBD1. The sequenced material came from PBMCs or T cells enriched from blood (not recorded which). The clonotype comes from a woman in her 30s who had been exposed to COVID-19. DNA for the CDR3: TGTGCCAGTAGTCCGGGACAGGGCCACTATGGCTACACCTTC. Protein product: CASSPGQGHYGYTF.